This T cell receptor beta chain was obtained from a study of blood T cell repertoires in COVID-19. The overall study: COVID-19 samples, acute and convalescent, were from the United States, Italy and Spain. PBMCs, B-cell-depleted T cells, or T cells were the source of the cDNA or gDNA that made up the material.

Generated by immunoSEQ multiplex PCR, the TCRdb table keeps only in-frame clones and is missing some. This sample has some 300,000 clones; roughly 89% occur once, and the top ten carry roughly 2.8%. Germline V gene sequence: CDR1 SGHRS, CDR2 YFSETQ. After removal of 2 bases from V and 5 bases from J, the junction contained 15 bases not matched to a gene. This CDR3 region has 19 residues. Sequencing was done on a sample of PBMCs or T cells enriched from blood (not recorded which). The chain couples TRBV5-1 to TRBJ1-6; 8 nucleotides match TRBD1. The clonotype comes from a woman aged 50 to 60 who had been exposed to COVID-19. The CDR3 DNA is TGCGCCAGCAGCTTCACCGGGACAGGCTCTGGGTCCGATAATTCACCCCTCCACTTT. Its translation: CASSFTGTGSGSDNSPLHF.